This TCR beta chain was identified during a study of T-cell reconstitution after alpha-beta-depleted transplantation in children. The CDR3 spans 16 residues. V was clipped by 5 bases and J by 5 bases; unmatched bases: 12. This clonotype came up many times. Its target is not known. Researchers prepared the TCRbeta library using unique molecular identifiers, the study reports. TCRdb used MiXCR to reprocess the PCR reads, holding one entry per CDR3 protein. This repertoire shows about 290,000 distinct CDR3 sequences, just over 7.5% found once; its top ten account for 9.1%. Study results and caveats: When one year had passed after transplant, most T-cell counts and diversity came from newly produced T cells.

The rearrangement links TRBV12-3 or TRBV12-4 to TRBJ2-3; 8 bases map to TRBD2. This sequence was found in a female patient aged 2 to 10 who had a stem cell transplant for Fanconi anemia, so the T cells may come from the graft donor. Source: peripheral blood, taken 360 days after TCRalphabeta/CD19-depleted stem cell transplant. The CDR3 reads CASSRLPGLELDTQYF. The CDR3 nucleotides are TGTGCCAGCAGTCGCCTTCCGGGACTAGAGTTAGATACGCAGTATTTT.